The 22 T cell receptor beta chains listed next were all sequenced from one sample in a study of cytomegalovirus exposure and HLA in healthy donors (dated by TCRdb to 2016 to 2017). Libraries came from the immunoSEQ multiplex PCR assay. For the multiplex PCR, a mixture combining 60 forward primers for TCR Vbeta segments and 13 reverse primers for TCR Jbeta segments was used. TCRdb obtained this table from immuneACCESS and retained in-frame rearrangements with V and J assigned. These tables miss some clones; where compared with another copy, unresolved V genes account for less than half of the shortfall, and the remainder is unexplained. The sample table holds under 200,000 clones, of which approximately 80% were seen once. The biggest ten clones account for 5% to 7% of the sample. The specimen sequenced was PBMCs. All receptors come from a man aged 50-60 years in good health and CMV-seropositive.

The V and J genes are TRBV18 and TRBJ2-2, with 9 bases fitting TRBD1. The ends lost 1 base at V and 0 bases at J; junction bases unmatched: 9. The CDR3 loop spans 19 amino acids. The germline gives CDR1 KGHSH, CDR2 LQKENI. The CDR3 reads CASSPQQGARSTNTGELFF. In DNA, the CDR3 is TGTGCCAGCTCACCACAACAGGGGGCCCGATCTACGAACACCGGGGAGCTGTTTTTT.

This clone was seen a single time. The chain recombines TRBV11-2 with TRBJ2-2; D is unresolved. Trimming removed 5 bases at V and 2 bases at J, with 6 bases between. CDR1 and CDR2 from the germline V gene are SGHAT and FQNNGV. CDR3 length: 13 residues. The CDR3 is CASSLTNTGELFF. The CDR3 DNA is TGTGCCAGCAGCCTCACAAACACCGGGGAGCTGTTTTTT.

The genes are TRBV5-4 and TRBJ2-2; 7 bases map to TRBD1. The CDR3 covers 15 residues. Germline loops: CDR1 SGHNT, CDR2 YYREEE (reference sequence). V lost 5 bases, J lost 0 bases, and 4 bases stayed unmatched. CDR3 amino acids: CASSPGQSNTGELFF. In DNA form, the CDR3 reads TGTGCCAGCAGTCCGGGACAGTCGAACACCGGGGAGCTGTTTTTT.

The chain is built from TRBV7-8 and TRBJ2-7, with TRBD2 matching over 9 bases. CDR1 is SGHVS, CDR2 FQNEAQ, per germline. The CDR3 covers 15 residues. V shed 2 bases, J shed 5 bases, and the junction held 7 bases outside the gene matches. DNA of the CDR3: TGTGCCAGCAGCTTACGAGCGGGAGGAGGCGACGAGCAGTACGTC. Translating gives CASSLRAGGGDEQYV.

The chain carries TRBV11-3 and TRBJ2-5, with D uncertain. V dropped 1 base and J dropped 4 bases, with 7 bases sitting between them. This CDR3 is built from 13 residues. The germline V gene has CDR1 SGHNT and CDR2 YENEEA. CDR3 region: CASSLVPRETQYF. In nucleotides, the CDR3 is TGTGCCAGCAGCTTAGTCCCTCGAGAGACCCAGTACTTC.

CDR3 coding DNA: TGTGCCAGCAGCATATCGGGGGGAAGCTCCTACAATGAGCAGTTCTTC. This encodes CASSISGGSSYNEQFF. The V and J genes are TRBV9 and TRBJ2-1; 7 bases agree with TRBD2. CDR1 SGDLS and CDR2 YYNGEE come from the germline V gene. The CDR3 has 16 amino acids. V lost 4 bases, J lost 0 bases, and 7 bases stayed unmatched.

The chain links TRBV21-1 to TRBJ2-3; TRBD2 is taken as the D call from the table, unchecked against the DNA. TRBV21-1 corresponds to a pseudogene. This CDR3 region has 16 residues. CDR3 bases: TGTGCCAGCAGCAGAGGACTAGCGGGGGGGCCAGATACGCAGTATTTT. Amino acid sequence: CASSRGLAGGPDTQYF.

CDR3 in amino acids: CASSTAGGPADTQYF. DNA of the CDR3: TGCGCCAGCAGCACGGCGGGAGGGCCCGCAGATACGCAGTATTTT. This chain joins TRBV5-1 and TRBJ2-3; 9 bases are shared with TRBD2. The V and J ends lost 4 bases and 4 bases, in that order; junction bases with no gene match: 7. Germline CDR1 and CDR2: SGHRS and YFSETQ. This CDR3 region has 15 residues.

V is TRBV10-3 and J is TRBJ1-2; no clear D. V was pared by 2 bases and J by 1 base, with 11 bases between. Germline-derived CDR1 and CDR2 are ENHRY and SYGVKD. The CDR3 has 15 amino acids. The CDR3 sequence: CAISESLTFNYGYTF. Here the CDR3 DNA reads TGTGCCATCAGTGAGAGCCTTACTTTTAACTATGGCTACACCTTC.

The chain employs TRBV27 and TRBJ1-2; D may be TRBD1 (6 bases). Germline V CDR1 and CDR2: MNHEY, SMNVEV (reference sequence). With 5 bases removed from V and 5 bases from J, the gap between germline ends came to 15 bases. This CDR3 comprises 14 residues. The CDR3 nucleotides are TGTGCCAGCAGTACAGGGCCCCCTGGGTATGGCTACACCTTC. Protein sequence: CASSTGPPGYGYTF.

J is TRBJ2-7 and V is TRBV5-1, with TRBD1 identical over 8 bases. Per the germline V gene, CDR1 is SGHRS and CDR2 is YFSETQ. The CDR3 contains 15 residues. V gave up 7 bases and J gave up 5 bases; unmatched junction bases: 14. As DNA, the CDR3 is TGCGCCAGCGCGCCCAGGGGGCAATCAGGGAACGAGCAGTACTTC. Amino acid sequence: CASAPRGQSGNEQYF.

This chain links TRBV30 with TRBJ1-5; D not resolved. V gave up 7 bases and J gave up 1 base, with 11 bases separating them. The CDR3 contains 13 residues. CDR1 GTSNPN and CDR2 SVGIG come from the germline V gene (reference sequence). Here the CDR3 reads CASSGASNQPQHF. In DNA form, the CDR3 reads TGTGCCTCGTCGGGAGCCAGCAATCAGCCCCAGCATTTT. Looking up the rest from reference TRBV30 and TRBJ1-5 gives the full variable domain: SQTIHQWPATLVQPVGSPLSLECTVEGTSNPNLYWYRQAAGRGLQLLFYSVGIGQISSEVPQNLSASRPQDRQFILSSKKLLLSDSGFYLCASSGASNQPQHFGDGTRLSIL.

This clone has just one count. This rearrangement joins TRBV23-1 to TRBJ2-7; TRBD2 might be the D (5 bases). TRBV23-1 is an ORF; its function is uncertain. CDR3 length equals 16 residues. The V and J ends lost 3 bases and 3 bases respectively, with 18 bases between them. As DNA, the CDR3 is TGCGCCAGCAGTCAGGGTCGGCCAGCGGTCCTCTACGAGCAGTACGTC. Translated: CASSQGRPAVLYEQYV.

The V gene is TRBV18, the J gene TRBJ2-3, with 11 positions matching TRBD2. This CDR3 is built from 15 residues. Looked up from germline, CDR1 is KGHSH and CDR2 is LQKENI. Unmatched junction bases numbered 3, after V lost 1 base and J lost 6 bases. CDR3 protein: CASSPRLAGSDTQYF. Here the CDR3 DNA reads TGTGCCAGCTCACCACGACTAGCGGGGTCTGATACGCAGTATTTT.

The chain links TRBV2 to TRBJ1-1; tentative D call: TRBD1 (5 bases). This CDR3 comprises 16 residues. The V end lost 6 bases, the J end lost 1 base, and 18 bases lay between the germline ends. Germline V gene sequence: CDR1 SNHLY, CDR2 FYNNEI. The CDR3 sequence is CASRKGMGGTNTEAFF. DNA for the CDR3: TGTGCCAGCAGGAAAGGGATGGGGGGGACGAACACTGAAGCTTTCTTT.

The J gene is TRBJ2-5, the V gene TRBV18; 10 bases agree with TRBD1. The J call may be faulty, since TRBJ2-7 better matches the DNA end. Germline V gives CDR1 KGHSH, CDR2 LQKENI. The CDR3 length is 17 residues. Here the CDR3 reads CASSPLAPTGGPHEQYF. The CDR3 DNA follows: TGTGCCAGCTCACCACTTGCGCCGACAGGGGGCCCCCACGAGCAGTACTTC.

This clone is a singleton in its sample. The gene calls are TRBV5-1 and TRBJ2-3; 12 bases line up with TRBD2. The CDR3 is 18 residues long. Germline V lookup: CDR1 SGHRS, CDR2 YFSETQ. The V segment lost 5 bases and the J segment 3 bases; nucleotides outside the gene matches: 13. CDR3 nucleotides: TGCGCCAGCAGATATGGCCTTCTAGCGGGAGGGCCAACAGATACGCAGTATTTT. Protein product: CASRYGLLAGGPTDTQYF.

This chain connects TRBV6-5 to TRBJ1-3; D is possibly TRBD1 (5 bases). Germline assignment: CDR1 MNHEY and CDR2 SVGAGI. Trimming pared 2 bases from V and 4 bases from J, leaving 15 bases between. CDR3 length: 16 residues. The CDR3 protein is CASSYGAVALGNTIYF. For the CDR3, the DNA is TGTGCCAGCAGTTACGGGGCAGTCGCCCTGGGAAACACCATATATTTT.

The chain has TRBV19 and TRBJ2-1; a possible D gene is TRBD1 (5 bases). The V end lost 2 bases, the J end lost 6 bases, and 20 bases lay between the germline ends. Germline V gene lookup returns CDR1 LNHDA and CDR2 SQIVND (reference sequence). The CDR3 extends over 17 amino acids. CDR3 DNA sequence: TGTGCCAGTAGTATAAGGATGGGGCAGCCAGGGCGCAATGAGCAGTTCTTC. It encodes CASSIRMGQPGRNEQFF.

Here the CDR3 reads CASSPDSFAETQYF. The CDR3 nucleotides read TGCGCCAGCAGCCCAGACAGTTTCGCGGAGACCCAGTACTTC. This chain uses TRBV10-2 with TRBJ2-5, with D maybe TRBD1 (5 bases). The V end lost 6 bases, the J end lost 5 bases, and 16 bases lay between the germline ends. Germline V gives CDR1 WSHSY, CDR2 SAAADI. The CDR3 covers 14 residues.

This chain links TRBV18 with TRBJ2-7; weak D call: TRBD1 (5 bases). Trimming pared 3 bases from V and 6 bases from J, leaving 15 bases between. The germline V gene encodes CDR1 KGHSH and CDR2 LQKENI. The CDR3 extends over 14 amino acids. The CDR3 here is CASSPPGRAGEQYF. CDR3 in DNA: TGTGCCAGCTCACCCCCTGGCAGGGCCGGCGAGCAGTACTTC. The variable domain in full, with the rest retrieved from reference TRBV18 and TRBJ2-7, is NAGVMQNPRHLVRRRGQEARLRCSPMKGHSHVYWYRQLPEEGLKFMVYLQKENIIDESGMPKERFSAEFPKEGPSILRIQQVVRGDSAAYFCASSPPGRAGEQYFGPGTRLTVT.

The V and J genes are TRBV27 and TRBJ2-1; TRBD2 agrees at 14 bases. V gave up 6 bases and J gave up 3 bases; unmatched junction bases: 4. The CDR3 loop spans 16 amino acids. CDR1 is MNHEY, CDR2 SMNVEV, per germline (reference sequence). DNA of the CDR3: TGTGCCAGCAGACTGGGACTAGCGGGAGTCTACAATGAGCAGTTCTTC. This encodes CASRLGLAGVYNEQFF.